Given below is one TCR beta chain in context. Trimming cost V 7 bases and J 4 bases, with 16 bases left between them. The CDR3 is 14 residues long. Germline V gene sequence: CDR1 MNHNS, CDR2 SASEGT. Using immunoSEQ multiplex PCR, the repertoire was profiled, and TCRdb retains in-frame clones only, with some absent. The table shows under 25,000 clones, with 75% to 90% occurring only once. This entry is derived from a study of OX40 agonist ivuxolimab in advanced cancers. The chain combines TRBV6-1 with TRBJ1-2; D gene uncertain. Specimen: CD4+ or CD8+ T cells sorted from blood, collected in a trial of the OX40 agonist ivuxolimab. The receptor was isolated from an adult with an advanced solid tumor such as melanoma, head and neck, liver or kidney cancer. The CDR3 sequence is CASTDSPLLYGYTF. Here the CDR3 DNA reads TGTGCCAGCACCGATTCGCCCCTTCTCTATGGCTACACCTTC.